This T cell receptor beta chain was documented in a study of radiation and T cells in renal cell carcinoma (dated by TCRdb to 2020 to 2021). About the full investigation: The samples were drawn from a clinical trial, where primary renal cell carcinomas were treated with 15 Gy of stereotactic body radiation therapy and then removed by nephrectomy 4 weeks afterward. Across all 50 or so samples, several million unique CDR3 nucleotide sequences, encoding 2 million to 3 million unique CDR3 amino acid sequences, were identified. In total, about 53 samples, comprising 25 or so tumors and some 27 peripheral blood samples, were subjected to TCR beta sequencing. General conclusions and limits of the study: With a single-armed trial design, the study had no way to address how radiation dose or scheduling affects the TCR repertoire. Top tumor clonotypes rose in blood from baseline to 2 weeks post-radiation, then contracted by 4 weeks, suggesting transient expansion of tumor-resident clones. Dynamics of the blood repertoire were not tracked past 4 weeks after treatment. Because pretreatment tumor biopsies were not available, the study could not determine whether clonotypes were already present within the tumor at baseline.

Taken with the paper, the label for time point translates to: baseline pretreatment blood. According to the study, the label for this sample's treatment or condition signals: 15 Gy SBRT to primary tumor, nephrectomy 4 weeks later. To follow tumor-enriched clonotypes, serial peripheral blood was collected from radiation-treated patients at baseline and at 2 weeks and 4 weeks after SBRT. Renal cell carcinoma with clear cell pathology was present in all patients. The QIAamp DNA Blood Mini Kit (Qiagen) was used to prepare genomic DNA for TCR sequencing. Only samples passing all quality control checks were included in the analyses. This clone was found a few times. The antigen it recognizes is unknown. No much larger clone exists at a distance of one base, and base qualities are not known. CDR1 and CDR2 are drawn from the germline V gene: MDHEN, SYDVKM. From the cysteine up to the phenylalanine, the CDR3 has a length of 14 residues. The retained sequence is limited to the CDR3, 42 bases, with the frame set at the first base. Deletion took 4 bases off V and 8 bases off J, with a span of 15 bases between the germline ends.

TCR beta libraries were generated from genomic DNA with the immunoSEQ kit, following the manufacturer's recommendations. For library preparation, a first multiplex PCR was performed with proprietary primers, followed by a second PCR in which unique barcodes were added, and bead cleanups were performed after each round. Each sample batch included a kit-provided positive control reaction and a negative control reaction. The final libraries were assessed on an Agilent 4200 TapeStation D1000 ScreenTape, pooled by volume, and quantified by qPCR. Sequencing ran on an Illumina NextSeq500 with a MidOutput 150-cycle cartridge, using 156 Read1 and 15 Index1 cycles with kit custom primers. The pooled library was loaded at about 0.93 pM with around 22% PhiX control spiked in. In the source study's methods: Vendor-processed data were analyzed in R, with a clonotype defined as all T cells sharing the same CDR3 nucleotide sequence. For clone abundance analyses, frequencies were normalized to the 10,000 most abundant clones per sample. Public T cell clones, which averaged fewer than five per sample, were removed prior to analysis. Tumor-enriched clonotypes and baseline blood-enriched clonotypes were defined as those with an abundance difference of at least 32-fold between compartments. A beta-binomial differential abundance model was applied to find clonotypes that expanded or contracted between blood time points. The Baroni-Urbani and Buser coefficient was used to measure tumor-blood repertoire similarity, and groups were compared with two-tailed Wilcoxon tests in R. The table comes from immuneACCESS by way of TCRdb, which keeps in-frame sequences with V and J called. Part of the clones is missing from these tables; in studies checked, under half for an unresolved V gene and the rest for unknown reasons. V and J calls and clone size are given by that table; D and trimming were obtained from the DNA. Present in this sample are about 88,000 clones, 86% of which were seen just once. The ten largest clones represent approximately 8.4% of the sample.

The starting material was blood, obtained from a patient whose treatment included radiotherapy and nephrectomy. The chain was built from TRBV28 and TRBJ1-5; TRBD1 is a weak D gene call, 5 bases matching. The sequence derives from a man aged 50-60 years with renal cell carcinoma. The nucleotides read TGTGCCAGCAGTTACCGGGGCCTGATGGAGCCCCAGCATTTT. Its translation reads: CASSYRGLMEPQHF.